These 12 T cell receptor beta chains were all obtained from the same sample, sequenced in a study of technical replicates of blood from several donors. The assay was immunoSEQ multiplex PCR, and TCRdb's table has in-frame clones only and misses some. The sample lists tens of thousands of clones; approximately 92% were seen once. The sequencing input was T cells isolated from PBMCs. The receptors derive from a human donor in good health.

In this sample, this clone turned up a few times. The CDR3, as DNA: TGTGCCAGCAGGGATGGAGTTGAAGCTTTCTTT. Translated: CASRDGVEAFF. The rearrangement uses TRBV7-9 and TRBJ1-1, with no clear D. The germline gives CDR1 SEHNR, CDR2 FQNEAQ (reference sequence). This CDR3 spans 11 amino acids. Trimming pared 6 bases from V and 7 bases from J, leaving 9 bases between. Combining the CDR3 with reference TRBV7-9 and TRBJ1-1 gives the whole variable domain DTGVSQNPRHKITKRGQNVTFRCDPISEHNRLYWYRQTLGQGPEFLTYFQNEAQLEKSRLLSDRFSAERPKGSFSTLEIQRTEQGDSAMYLCASRDGVEAFFGQGTRLTVV.

V gene TRBV4-1 combines with J gene TRBJ1-1; 7 nucleotides line up with TRBD1. V trimming: 2 bases; J trimming: 4 bases; junction bases outside the gene matches: 10. The CDR3 contains 16 residues. Germline V gene sequence: CDR1 MGHRA, CDR2 YSYEKL. The CDR3 sequence is CASSQPPDRVGTEAFF. In DNA form, the CDR3 reads TGCGCCAGCAGCCAACCACCCGACAGGGTAGGCACTGAAGCTTTCTTT.

The V call is TRBV6-1, the J call TRBJ2-7; D perhaps matches TRBD2 (6 bases). CDR3 length: 12 amino acids. With 8 bases removed from V and 3 bases from J, the gap between germline ends came to 11 bases. Per germline, CDR1 MNHNS and CDR2 SASEGT. The CDR3 spells CASVGGYYEQYF. For the CDR3, the DNA is TGTGCCAGCGTGGGGGGATACTACGAGCAGTACTTC.

This clone appeared a single time. This chain connects TRBV7-6 to TRBJ2-1, with 8 bases matching TRBD2. The CDR3 spans 15 residues. Germline V gene lookup returns CDR1 SGHVS and CDR2 FNYEAQ. V shed 0 bases, J shed 7 bases, and the junction held 5 bases outside the gene matches. The CDR3 bases are TGTGCCAGCAGCTTAGCTAGCGGGACGGAGAATGAGCAGTTCTTC. Translating gives CASSLASGTENEQFF.

The rearrangement uses TRBV10-1 and TRBJ2-7; D may be TRBD1 (6 bases). The CDR3 sequence is 14 residues long. Deletions cut 6 bases from V and 2 bases from J, with 14 bases between. Germline V gene lookup returns CDR1 WNHNN and CDR2 SYGVQD (reference sequence). The CDR3 bases are TGCGCCAGCAGCTTAAGGACAGCCCCCTACGAGCAGTACTTC. Its protein product is CASSLRTAPYEQYF.

The chain links TRBV25-1 to TRBJ1-1; D unresolved. The V and J ends lost 8 bases and 4 bases respectively, with 20 bases between them. The CDR3 extends over 15 amino acids. Germline V lookup: CDR1 MGHDK, CDR2 SYGVNS. CDR3 loop: CASLAKKNSGTEAFF. The CDR3 DNA reads TGTGCCAGCTTGGCGAAGAAAAACAGTGGCACTGAAGCTTTCTTT.

On this clone itself: This same CDR3 is encoded by further DNA sequences in the sample. The V and J genes are TRBV7-9 and TRBJ2-7; 9 positions agree with TRBD1. The germline CDR1 and CDR2 sequences are SEHNR and FQNEAQ (reference sequence). This CDR3 is 15 amino acids long. The V and J ends lost 3 bases and 1 base, in that order; junction bases with no gene match: 4. The CDR3 spells CASSLGQGLSYEQYF. The CDR3, as DNA: TGTGCCAGCAGCTTGGGACAGGGATTGTCCTACGAGCAGTACTTC.

The J gene is TRBJ1-1, the V gene TRBV11-3, with 7 bases aligning to TRBD1. CDR1 is SGHNT and CDR2 is YENEEA in the germline V gene. The CDR3 is made up of 15 amino acids. Unmatched junction bases numbered 7, after V lost 5 bases and J lost 1 base. The CDR3 spells CASSLPGTANTEAFF. The CDR3 bases are TGTGCCAGCAGCCTACCCGGGACAGCGAACACTGAAGCTTTCTTT.

The V call is TRBV19, the J call TRBJ1-1, with 8 nucleotides matching TRBD1. The J segment lost 0 bases and the V segment lost 9 bases, leaving 18 bases of the junction unmatched. The CDR3 covers 18 residues. CDR1 is LNHDA and CDR2 is SQIVND in the germline V gene (reference sequence). The CDR3 loop reads CASKSRGPGQELNTEAFF. The CDR3 region has the DNA TGTGCCAGCAAAAGCAGAGGACCGGGACAGGAGTTGAACACTGAAGCTTTCTTT.

V gene TRBV7-9 combines with J gene TRBJ1-2; no clear D gene. V was cut by 2 bases and J by 5 bases, with 9 bases left in between. The length of the CDR3 is 13 residues. Per the germline V gene, CDR1 is SEHNR and CDR2 is FQNEAQ (reference sequence). In nucleotides, the CDR3 is TGTGCCAGCAGCTTAACAGCTACGTATGGCTACACCTTC. Translating gives CASSLTATYGYTF.

The chain carries TRBV9 and TRBJ2-2; 9 bases fit TRBD1. CDR1 and CDR2 from the germline V gene are SGDLS and YYNGEE. This CDR3 has 16 amino acids. J was trimmed by 5 bases and V by 4 bases; bases with no gene match: 9. In DNA, the CDR3 is TGTGCCAGCAGCAACCGGGACAGGGAGAAGACCGGGGAGCTGTTTTTT. Translating gives CASSNRDREKTGELFF. Full variable domain (remainder filled in from reference TRBV9 and TRBJ2-2): DSGVTQTPKHLITATGQRVTLRCSPRSGDLSVYWYQQSLDQGLQFLIQYYNGEERAKGNILERFSAQQFPDLHSELNLSSLELGDSALYFCASSNRDREKTGELFFGEGSRLTVL.

The V gene is TRBV28, the J gene TRBJ2-7, with a possible D match to TRBD1 (5 bases). This CDR3 comprises 11 residues. V lost 10 bases, J lost 3 bases, and 10 bases lay in between. Per germline, CDR1 MDHEN and CDR2 SYDVKM. The CDR3 coding sequence is TGTGCCATTCAGGGTCTCTACGAGCAGTACTTC. Amino acid sequence: CAIQGLYEQYF. The full variable domain, its missing parts supplied by reference TRBV28 and TRBJ2-7, is DVKVTQSSRYLVKRTGEKVFLECVQDMDHENMFWYRQDPGLGLRLIYFSYDVKMKEKGDIPEGYSVSREKKERFSLILESASTNQTSMYLCAIQGLYEQYFGPGTRLTVT.